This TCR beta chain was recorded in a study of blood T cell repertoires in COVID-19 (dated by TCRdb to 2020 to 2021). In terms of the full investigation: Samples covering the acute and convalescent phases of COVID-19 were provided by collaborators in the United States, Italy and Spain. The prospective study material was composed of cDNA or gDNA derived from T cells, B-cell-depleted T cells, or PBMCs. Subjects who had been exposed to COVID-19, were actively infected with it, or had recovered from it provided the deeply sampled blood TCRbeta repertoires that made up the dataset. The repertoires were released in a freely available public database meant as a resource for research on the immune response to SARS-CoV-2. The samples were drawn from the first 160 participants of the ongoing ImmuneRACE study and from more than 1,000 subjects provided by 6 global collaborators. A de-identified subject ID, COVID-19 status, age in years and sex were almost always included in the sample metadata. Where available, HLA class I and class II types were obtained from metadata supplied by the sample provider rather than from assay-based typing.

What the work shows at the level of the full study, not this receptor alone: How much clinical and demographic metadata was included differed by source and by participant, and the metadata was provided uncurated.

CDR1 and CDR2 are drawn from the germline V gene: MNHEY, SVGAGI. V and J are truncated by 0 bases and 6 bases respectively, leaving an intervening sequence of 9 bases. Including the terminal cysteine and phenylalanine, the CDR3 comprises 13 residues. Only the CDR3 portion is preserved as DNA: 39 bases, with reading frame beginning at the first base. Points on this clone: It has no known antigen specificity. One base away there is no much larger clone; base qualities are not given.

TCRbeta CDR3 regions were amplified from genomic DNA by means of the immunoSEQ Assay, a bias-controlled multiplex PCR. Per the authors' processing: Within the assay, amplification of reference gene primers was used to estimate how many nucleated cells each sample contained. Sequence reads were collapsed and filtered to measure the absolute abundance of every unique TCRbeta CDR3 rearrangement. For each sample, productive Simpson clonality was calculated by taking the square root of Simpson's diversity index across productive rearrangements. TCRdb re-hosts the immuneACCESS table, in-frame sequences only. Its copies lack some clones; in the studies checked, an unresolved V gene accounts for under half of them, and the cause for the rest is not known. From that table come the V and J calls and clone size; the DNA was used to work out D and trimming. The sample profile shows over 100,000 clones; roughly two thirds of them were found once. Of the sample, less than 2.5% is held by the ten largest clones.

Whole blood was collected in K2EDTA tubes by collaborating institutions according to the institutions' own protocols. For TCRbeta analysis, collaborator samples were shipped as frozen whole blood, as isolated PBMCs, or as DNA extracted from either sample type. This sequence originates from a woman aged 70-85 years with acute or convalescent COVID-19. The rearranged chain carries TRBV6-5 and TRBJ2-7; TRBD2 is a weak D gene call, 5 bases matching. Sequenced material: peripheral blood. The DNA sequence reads TGTGCCAGCAGTTACTCGGGAGTCCGCGAGCAGTACTTC. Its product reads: CASSYSGVREQYF.